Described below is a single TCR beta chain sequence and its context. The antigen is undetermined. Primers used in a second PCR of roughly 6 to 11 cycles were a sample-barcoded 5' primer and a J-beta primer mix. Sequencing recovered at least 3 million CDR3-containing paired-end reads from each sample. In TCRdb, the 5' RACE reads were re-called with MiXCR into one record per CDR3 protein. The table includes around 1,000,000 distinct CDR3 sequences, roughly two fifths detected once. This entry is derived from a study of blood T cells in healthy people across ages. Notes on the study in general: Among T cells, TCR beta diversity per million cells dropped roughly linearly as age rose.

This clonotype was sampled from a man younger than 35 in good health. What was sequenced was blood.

The CDR3 sequence is CASSQGGAIANTGELFF. CDR3 nucleotides: TGTGCCAGCAGCCAAGGGGGGGCTATCGCGAACACCGGGGAGCTGTTTTTT. The chain recombines TRBV14 with TRBJ2-2; D could derive from TRBD1 or TRBD2 (6 bases each). V lost 1 base and J 0 bases, leaving 12 bases between the germline ends. In germline, CDR1 is SGHDN, CDR2 FVKESK. The CDR3 consists of 17 residues. The full variable domain, rest sourced from reference TRBV14 and TRBJ2-2, is EAGVTQFPSHSVIEKGQTVTLRCDPISGHDNLYWYRRVMGKEIKFLLHFVKESKQDESGMPNNRFLAERTGGTYSTLKVQPAELEDSGVYFCASSQGGAIANTGELFFGEGSRLTVL.